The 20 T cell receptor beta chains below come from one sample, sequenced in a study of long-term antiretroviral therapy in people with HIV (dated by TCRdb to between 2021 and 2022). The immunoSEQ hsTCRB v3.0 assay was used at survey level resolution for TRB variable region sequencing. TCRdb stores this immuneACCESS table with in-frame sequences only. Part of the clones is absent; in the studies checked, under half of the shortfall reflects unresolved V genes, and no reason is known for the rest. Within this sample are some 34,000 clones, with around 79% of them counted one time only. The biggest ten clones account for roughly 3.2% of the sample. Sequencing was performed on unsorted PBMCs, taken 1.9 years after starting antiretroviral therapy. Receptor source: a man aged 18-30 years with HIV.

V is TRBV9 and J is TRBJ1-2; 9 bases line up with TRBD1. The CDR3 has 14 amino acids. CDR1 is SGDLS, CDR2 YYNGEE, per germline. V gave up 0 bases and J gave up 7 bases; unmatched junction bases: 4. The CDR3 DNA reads TGTGCCAGCAGCGTAGTAATGACAGGGGGTGGCTACACCTTC. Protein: CASSVVMTGGGYTF. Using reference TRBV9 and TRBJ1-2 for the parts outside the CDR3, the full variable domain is DSGVTQTPKHLITATGQRVTLRCSPRSGDLSVYWYQQSLDQGLQFLIQYYNGEERAKGNILERFSAQQFPDLHSELNLSSLELGDSALYFCASSVVMTGGGYTFGSGTRLTVV.

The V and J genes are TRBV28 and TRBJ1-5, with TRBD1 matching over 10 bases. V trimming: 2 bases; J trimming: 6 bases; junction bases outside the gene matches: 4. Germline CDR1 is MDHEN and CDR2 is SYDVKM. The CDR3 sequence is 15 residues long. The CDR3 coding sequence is TGTGCCAGCAGTTTACCCGGGACAGGGGTTCAGCCCCAGCATTTT. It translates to CASSLPGTGVQPQHF.

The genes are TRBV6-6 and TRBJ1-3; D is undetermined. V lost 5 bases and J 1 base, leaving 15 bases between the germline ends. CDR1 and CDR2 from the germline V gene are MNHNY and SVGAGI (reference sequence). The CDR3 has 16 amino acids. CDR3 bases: TGTGCCAGCAGTACCCACATCTCCTCATCTGGAAACACCATATATTTT. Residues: CASSTHISSSGNTIYF.

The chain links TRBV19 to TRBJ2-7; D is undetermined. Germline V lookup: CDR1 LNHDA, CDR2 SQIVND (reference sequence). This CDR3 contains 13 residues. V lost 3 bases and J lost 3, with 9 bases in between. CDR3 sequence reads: CASSITTLYEQYF. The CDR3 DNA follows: TGTGCCAGTAGTATCACTACCCTCTACGAGCAGTACTTC.

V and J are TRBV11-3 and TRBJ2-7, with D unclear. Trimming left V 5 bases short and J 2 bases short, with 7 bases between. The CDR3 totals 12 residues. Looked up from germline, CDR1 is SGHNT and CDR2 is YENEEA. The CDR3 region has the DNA TGTGCCAGCAGCGAAAGACCCTACGAGCAGTACTTC. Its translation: CASSERPYEQYF.

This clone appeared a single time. CDR3 protein: CAIMAYENTEAFF. The DNA for the CDR3 is TGTGCCATAATGGCATACGAGAACACTGAAGCTTTCTTT. The chain joins TRBV10-3 to TRBJ1-1; D gene uncertain. Per the germline V gene, CDR1 is ENHRY and CDR2 is SYGVKD. The CDR3 is 13 residues long. The germline V and J ends were trimmed by 9 bases and 1 base, with 12 bases remaining between them.

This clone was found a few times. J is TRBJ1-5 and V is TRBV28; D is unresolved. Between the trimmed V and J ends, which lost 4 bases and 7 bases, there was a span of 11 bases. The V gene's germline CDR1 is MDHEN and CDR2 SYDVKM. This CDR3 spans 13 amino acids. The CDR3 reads CASSSTLIQPQHF. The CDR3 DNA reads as TGTGCCAGCAGTTCAACCCTTATACAGCCCCAGCATTTT. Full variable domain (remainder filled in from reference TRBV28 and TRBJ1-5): DVKVTQSSRYLVKRTGEKVFLECVQDMDHENMFWYRQDPGLGLRLIYFSYDVKMKEKGDIPEGYSVSREKKERFSLILESASTNQTSMYLCASSSTLIQPQHFGDGTRLSIL.

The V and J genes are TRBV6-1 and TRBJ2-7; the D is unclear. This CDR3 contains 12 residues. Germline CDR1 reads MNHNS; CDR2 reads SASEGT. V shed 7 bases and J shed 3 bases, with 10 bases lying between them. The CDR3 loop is CASTMGSYEQYF. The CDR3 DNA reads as TGTGCCAGCACCATGGGTAGCTACGAGCAGTACTTC.

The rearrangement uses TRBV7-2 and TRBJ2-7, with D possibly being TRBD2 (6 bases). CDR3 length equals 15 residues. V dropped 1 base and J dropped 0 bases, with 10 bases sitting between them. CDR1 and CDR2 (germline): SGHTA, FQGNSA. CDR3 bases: TGTGCCAGCAGCTTAGTCGGGGGAGACTCCTACGAGCAGTACTTC. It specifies CASSLVGGDSYEQYF.

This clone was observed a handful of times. This chain's CDR3 is CASSLRGPNSPLHF. DNA for the CDR3: TGTGCCAGCAGCTTGAGGGGTCCCAATTCACCCCTCCACTTT. The V and J genes are TRBV5-5 and TRBJ1-6; perhaps TRBD1 as D (5 bases). V dropped 1 base and J dropped 7 bases, with 9 bases sitting between them. CDR1 is SGHKS, CDR2 YYEKEE, per germline (reference sequence). The length of the CDR3 is 14 residues.

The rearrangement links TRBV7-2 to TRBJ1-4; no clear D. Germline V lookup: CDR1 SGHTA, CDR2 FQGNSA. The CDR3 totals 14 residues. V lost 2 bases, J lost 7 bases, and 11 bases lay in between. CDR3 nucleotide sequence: TGTGCCAGCAGCTTATGGGGTCAACCTGAAAAACTGTTTTTT. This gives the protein CASSLWGQPEKLFF. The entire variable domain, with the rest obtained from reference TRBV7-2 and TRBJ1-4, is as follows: GAGVSQSPSNKVTEKGKDVELRCDPISGHTALYWYRQSLGQGLEFLIYFQGNSAPDKSGLPSDRFSAERTGGSVSTLTIQRTQQEDSAVYLCASSLWGQPEKLFFGSGTQLSVL.

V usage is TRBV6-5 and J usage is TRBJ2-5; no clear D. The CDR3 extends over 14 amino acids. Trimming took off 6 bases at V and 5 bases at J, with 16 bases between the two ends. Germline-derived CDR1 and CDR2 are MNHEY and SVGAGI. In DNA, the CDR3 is TGTGCCAGCAGCCAAGGCAGCCCGAGGGAGACCCAGTACTTC. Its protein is CASSQGSPRETQYF.

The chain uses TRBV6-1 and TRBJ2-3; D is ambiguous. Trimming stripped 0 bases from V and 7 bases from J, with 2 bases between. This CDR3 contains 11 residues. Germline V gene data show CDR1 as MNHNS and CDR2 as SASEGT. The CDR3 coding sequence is TGTGCCAGCAGTGAAGCGAATACGCAGTATTTT. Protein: CASSEANTQYF.

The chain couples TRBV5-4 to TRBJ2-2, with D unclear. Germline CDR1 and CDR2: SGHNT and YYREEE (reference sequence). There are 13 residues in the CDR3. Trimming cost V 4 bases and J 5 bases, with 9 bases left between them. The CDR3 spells CASSLDGTGELFF. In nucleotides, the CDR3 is TGTGCCAGCAGCCTGGACGGTACCGGGGAGCTGTTTTTT.

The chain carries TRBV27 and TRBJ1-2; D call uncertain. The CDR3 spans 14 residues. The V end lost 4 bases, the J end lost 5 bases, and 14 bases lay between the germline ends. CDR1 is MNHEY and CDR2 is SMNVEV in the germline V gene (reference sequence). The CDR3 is CASSSSLGTYGYTF. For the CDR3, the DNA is TGTGCCAGCAGTTCCTCTCTGGGAACTTATGGCTACACCTTC.

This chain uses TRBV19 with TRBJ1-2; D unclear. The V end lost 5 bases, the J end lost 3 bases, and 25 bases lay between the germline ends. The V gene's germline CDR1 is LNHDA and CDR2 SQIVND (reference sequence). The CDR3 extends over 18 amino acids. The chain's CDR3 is CASSAKGGQRVGYYGYTF. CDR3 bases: TGTGCCAGTAGTGCTAAGGGTGGGCAGCGAGTGGGGTACTATGGCTACACCTTC.

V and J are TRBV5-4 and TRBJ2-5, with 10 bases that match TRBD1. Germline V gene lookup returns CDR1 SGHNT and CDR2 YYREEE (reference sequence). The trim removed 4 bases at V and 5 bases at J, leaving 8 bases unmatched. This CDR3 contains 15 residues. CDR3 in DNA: TGTGCCAGCAGCCGCCGGGACAGGGGTGCGGAGACCCAGTACTTC. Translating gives CASSRRDRGAETQYF.

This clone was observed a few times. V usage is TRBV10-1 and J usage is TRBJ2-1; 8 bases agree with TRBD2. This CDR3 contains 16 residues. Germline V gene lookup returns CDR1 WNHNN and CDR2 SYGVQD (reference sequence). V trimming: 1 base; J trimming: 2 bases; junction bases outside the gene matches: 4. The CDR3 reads CASSEWLAGTYNEQFF. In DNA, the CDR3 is TGCGCCAGCAGTGAGTGGCTAGCGGGCACCTACAATGAGCAGTTCTTC.

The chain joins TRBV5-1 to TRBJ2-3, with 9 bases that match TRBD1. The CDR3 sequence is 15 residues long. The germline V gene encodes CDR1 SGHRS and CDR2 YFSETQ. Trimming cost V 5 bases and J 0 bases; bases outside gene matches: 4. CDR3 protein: CASSRDRASTDTQYF. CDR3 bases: TGCGCCAGCAGTCGGGACAGGGCTAGCACAGATACGCAGTATTTT.

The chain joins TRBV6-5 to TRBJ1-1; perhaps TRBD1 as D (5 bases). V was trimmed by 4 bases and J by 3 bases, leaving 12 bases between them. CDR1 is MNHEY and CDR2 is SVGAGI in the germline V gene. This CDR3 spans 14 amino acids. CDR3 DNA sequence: TGTGCCAGCAGTTTAAGACCAGGGTACACTGAAGCTTTCTTT. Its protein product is CASSLRPGYTEAFF.